Here is one T cell receptor (beta chain) with its context. What it binds is not known. This record belongs to a study of OX40 agonist ivuxolimab in advanced cancers. Study details: Patients were about 83% male with ages roughly 20 to 85, mean 60. General observations from the study: Both CD4+ and CD8+ T cell populations in blood had undergone clonal expansion by week 6 at 0.1 to 3.0 mg/kg.

The data were produced by immunoSEQ multiplex PCR, yet TCRdb's version contains in-frame clones alone and is incomplete. This table holds 62,000 or so clones, under 95% found once. This specimen consisted of CD4+ or CD8+ T cells sorted from blood, obtained in a trial of the OX40 agonist ivuxolimab. This sequence originates from an adult with an advanced solid tumor such as melanoma, head and neck, liver or kidney cancer.

The CDR3 region is CASSHWKDEGEKLFF. The CDR3, as DNA: TGTGCCAGCAGCCACTGGAAGGACGAAGGTGAAAAACTGTTTTTT. J is TRBJ1-4 and V is TRBV5-5; no reliable D call. CDR3 length: 15 amino acids. V was trimmed by 4 bases and J by 7 bases, leaving 17 bases between them. From germline, CDR1 is SGHKS and CDR2 YYEKEE (reference sequence).